The text below deals with one T cell receptor (beta chain). As processed by the authors: Reference gene primer amplification gave nucleated cell count estimates. Assay: immunoSEQ multiplex PCR; the TCRdb copy retains only in-frame clones and omits some. V, J and clone size reflect that table, while D and trimming were determined from the DNA. The sample shows over 250,000 clones, about 85% of them seen only once. The sample is drawn from a study of blood T cell repertoires in COVID-19. The CDR3 sequence is 15 residues long. Germline CDR1 is LNHNV and CDR2 is YYDKDF (reference sequence). After removal of 5 bases from V and 4 bases from J, the junction contained 5 bases not matched to a gene.

This clonotype was obtained from a human donor in a cohort sampled during active COVID-19. V gene TRBV15 combines with J gene TRBJ2-5, with 12 bases matching TRBD2. Sequenced sample: peripheral blood. In nucleotides, the CDR3 is TGTGCCACCAGCGAGACTAGCGGGAGTCGAGAGACCCAGTACTTC. Protein product: CATSETSGSRETQYF.